This record concerns one TCR beta chain sequence. The source of the sample is a study of graft-versus-host responses after intestinal transplantation. Study-wide context: As for transplant type, recipients had multivisceral, liver-intestinal, or isolated intestinal grafts. Anti-thymocyte globulin induction preceded roughly 3 years of tacrolimus and steroid maintenance in all recipients.

The CDR3 covers 16 residues. Germline CDR1 and CDR2: LNHDA and SQIVND (reference sequence). V lost 2 bases and J 3 bases, leaving 14 bases between the germline ends. The table came from immunoSEQ multiplex PCR; TCRdb's copy has only in-frame clones and leaves some out. The repertoire holds about 9,800 clones, with around 91% as singletons. The clonotype was recovered from a human patient who received an intestinal transplant, so some T cells may come from the graft donor. Sequenced here: PBMCs, sampled just over 42 days after intestinal transplant. The chain uses TRBV19 and TRBJ2-1, with a weak D call TRBD2 (6 bases). The CDR3 nucleotides read TGTGCCAGTAGTATAACGAGGGACTTGGGCTACAATGAGCAGTTCTTC. Translating it yields CASSITRDLGYNEQFF. The variable domain in full, completed from reference TRBV19 and TRBJ2-1, reads DGGITQSPKYLFRKEGQNVTLSCEQNLNHDAMYWYRQDPGQGLRLIYYSQIVNDFQKGDIAEGYSVSREKKESFPLTVTSAQKNPTAFYLCASSITRDLGYNEQFFGPGTRLTVL.